This entry lists 20 T cell receptor beta chains sequenced from one sample in a study of lung T cells in sarcoidosis with Löfgren's syndrome. TCRdb ran MiXCR on the reads and lists one entry per CDR3 protein. This sample has around 60,000 distinct CDR3 sequences; 20% to 25% occur once, and the top ten carry about 2.3%. The sample consisted of CD4+ T cells from PBMCs. All receptors come from a human donor with sarcoidosis (Löfgren's syndrome or another form), or a control subject (not recorded which).

The V and J genes are TRBV5-1 and TRBJ2-2; maybe TRBD1 (5 bases). CDR3 length equals 15 residues. V was trimmed by 0 bases and J by 6 bases, leaving 12 bases between them. Looked up from germline, CDR1 is SGHRS and CDR2 is YFSETQ. The CDR3 bases are TGCGCCAGCAGCTTGGGCCAGGGTTTCGCCGGGGAGCTGTTTTTT. Translated, it gives CASSLGQGFAGELFF.

This clonotype appeared a few times. CDR3 protein: CASSESSPWGIDTQYF. The CDR3 bases are TGTGCCAGCAGTGAATCGTCGCCTTGGGGAATAGATACGCAGTATTTT. This chain joins TRBV2 and TRBJ2-3; D remains unclear. Germline V gives CDR1 SNHLY, CDR2 FYNNEI. Trimming took off 2 bases at V and 5 bases at J, with 17 bases between the two ends. The CDR3 extends over 16 amino acids.

This clonotype was seen at least ten times. J is TRBJ1-2 and V is TRBV7-9; D remains unclear. The CDR3 is 14 residues long. V was clipped by 0 bases and J by 4 bases, with 9 bases between them. Per germline, CDR1 SEHNR and CDR2 FQNEAQ (reference sequence). The CDR3 here is CASSLANSAYGYTF. The CDR3 DNA reads TGTGCCAGCAGCTTAGCGAACAGCGCCTATGGCTACACCTTC.

V and J are TRBV12-5 and TRBJ2-2; no clear D gene. The CDR3 has 14 amino acids. V dropped 6 bases and J dropped 0 bases, with 8 bases sitting between them. Germline CDR1 is LGHNT and CDR2 is FRNRAP. CDR3 sequence (DNA): TGTGCTAGTGGGTCATCCGCGAACACCGGGGAGCTGTTTTTT. Translated, it gives CASGSSANTGELFF.

In this sample, this clonotype turned up a few times. The V and J genes are TRBV29-1 and TRBJ2-5; TRBD1 aligns across 12 bases. Per the germline V gene, CDR1 is SQVTM and CDR2 is ANQGSEA. V was pared by 4 bases and J by 5 bases, with 11 bases of the junction left unmatched. The CDR3 consists of 16 residues. In DNA form, the CDR3 reads TGCAGCGTTGGGGGCCGGGGACAGGGGGCGATGGAGACCCAGTACTTC. Translation gives CSVGGRGQGAMETQYF.

This clonotype was detected a few times. The chain recombines TRBV7-2 with TRBJ2-7, with 12 positions matching TRBD2. Germline CDR1 is SGHTA and CDR2 is FQGNSA. V was clipped by 5 bases and J by 4 bases; unmatched bases: 3. The CDR3 is made up of 14 amino acids. CDR3 residues: CASSRTSGTYEQYF. CDR3 bases: TGTGCCAGCAGCCGGACTAGCGGGACTTACGAGCAGTACTTC.

This clonotype turned up a few times. The chain is built from TRBV5-1 and TRBJ2-1; weak D call: TRBD2 (6 bases). The CDR3 loop spans 15 amino acids. Germline lookup yields CDR1 SGHRS and CDR2 YFSETQ. V lost 3 bases and J 1 base, leaving 11 bases between the germline ends. The chain's CDR3 is CASSSSGQSYNEQFF. In DNA form, the CDR3 reads TGCGCCAGCAGCTCGAGCGGGCAGTCCTACAATGAGCAGTTCTTC.

The rearrangement joins TRBV6-1 to TRBJ2-2; possibly TRBD2 for D (5 bases). The CDR3 covers 14 residues. Germline V gene sequence: CDR1 MNHNS, CDR2 SASEGT. Trimming left V 1 base short and J 6 bases short, with 9 bases between. As DNA, the CDR3 is TGTGCCAGCAGTGAAGGAGGGTCAGCCGGGGAGCTGTTTTTT. This gives the protein CASSEGGSAGELFF.

This clonotype came up many times. Written as DNA, the CDR3 is TGTGCCAGCAGTTACTCAGGGACAGGGGGCGAGAGAGCTTTCTTT. It yields the protein CASSYSGTGGERAFF. V is TRBV6-6 and J is TRBJ1-1, with 12 bases matching TRBD1. This CDR3 spans 15 amino acids. The J segment lost 10 bases and the V segment lost 0 bases, leaving 6 bases of the junction unmatched. The germline V gene has CDR1 MNHNY and CDR2 SVGAGI (reference sequence).

On this clonotype: This may be a read error, as it is one base from a much larger clone. The rearrangement links TRBV20-1 to TRBJ1-5; TRBD1 aligns across 7 bases. This CDR3 contains 16 residues. Germline CDR1 DFQATT, CDR2 SNEGSKA (reference sequence). The CDR3 nucleotides are TGCAGTACTAGAGATCTCGGGCAGGGGGGGGGTCAGCCCCAGCATTTT. Translating gives CSTRDLGQGGGQPQHF.

The V gene is TRBV19, the J gene TRBJ2-7; D not certain. Germline CDR1 reads LNHDA; CDR2 reads SQIVND (reference sequence). The V and J ends lost 7 bases and 2 bases respectively, with 9 bases between them. The CDR3 is 12 residues long. The CDR3 reads CASNDGTYEQYF. The DNA of the CDR3 is TGTGCCAGTAACGACGGAACCTACGAGCAGTACTTC.

This clonotype has a count of ten or more. The chain joins TRBV4-1 to TRBJ1-5; D is unclear. Trimming cost V 1 base and J 9 bases, with 10 bases left between them. Germline assignment: CDR1 MGHRA and CDR2 YSYEKL. The CDR3 loop spans 13 amino acids. The CDR3 DNA sequence: TGCGCCAGCAGCCAAGTTTCCGATGGGCCCCAGCATTTT. Translated, it gives CASSQVSDGPQHF.

The table lists this clonotype with many counts. The chain has TRBV20-1 and TRBJ1-5; D is uncertain. The CDR3 runs 14 residues. CDR1 and CDR2 from the germline V gene are DFQATT and SNEGSKA (reference sequence). Trimming left V 2 bases short and J 4 bases short, with 12 bases between. CDR3 nucleotide sequence: TGCAGTGCTAGACGCCCTGGGTTGAATCAGCCCCAGCATTTT. Translation: CSARRPGLNQPQHF.

This clonotype was detected a few times. The CDR3 reads CASSTTSGRLNTDTQYF. CDR3 nucleotides: TGTGCCAGTAGTACGACTAGCGGGAGGTTGAACACAGATACGCAGTATTTT. The rearrangement uses TRBV19 and TRBJ2-3; TRBD2 matches 13 bases. This CDR3 has 17 amino acids. Trimming took 4 bases from V and 2 from J; bases not matched to a gene: 6. CDR1 is LNHDA and CDR2 is SQIVND in the germline V gene (reference sequence).

This clonotype was found many times. The chain combines TRBV2 with TRBJ2-3; no reliable D call. The germline CDR1 and CDR2 sequences are SNHLY and FYNNEI. The germline V and J ends were trimmed by 3 bases and 0 bases, with 1 base remaining between them. This CDR3 spans 12 amino acids. CDR3 protein: CASSDSTDTQYF. The CDR3 region has the DNA TGTGCCAGCAGTGATAGCACAGATACGCAGTATTTT.

This clonotype occurred many times. The chain has TRBV29-1 and TRBJ2-1; the D is unclear. Germline assignment: CDR1 SQVTM and CDR2 ANQGSEA. V shed 3 bases and J shed 2 bases, with 2 bases lying between them. This CDR3 contains 11 residues. The CDR3, as DNA: TGCAGCGTTGATACCTACAATGAGCAGTTCTTC. Translation: CSVDTYNEQFF.

This clonotype was observed many times. CDR3 sequence reads: CASSGGQGVTLGQHF. The DNA of the CDR3 is TGTGCCAGTAGTGGGGGACAGGGGGTGACCCTGGGCCAGCATTTT. The genes are TRBV19 and TRBJ1-5; the match to TRBD1 covers 11 bases. CDR1 LNHDA and CDR2 SQIVND come from the germline V gene (reference sequence). This CDR3 comprises 15 residues. V was clipped by 5 bases and J by 12 bases; unmatched bases: 12. The variable domain in full, completed from reference TRBV19 and TRBJ1-5, reads DGGITQSPKYLFRKEGQNVTLSCEQNLNHDAMYWYRQDPGQGLRLIYYSQIVNDFQKGDIAEGYSVSREKKESFPLTVTSAQKNPTAFYLCASSGGQGVTLGQHFGDGTRLSIL.

As for this clonotype: Since a much larger clone is just one base distant, this may be a read error. The V call is TRBV28, the J call TRBJ2-1, with D tentatively TRBD2 (6 bases). Trimming cost V 2 bases and J 6 bases, with 20 bases left between them. This CDR3 is built from 17 residues. The germline V gene has CDR1 MDHEN and CDR2 SYDVKM. This CDR3 is CASSLPHSELGSNEQFF. CDR3 DNA: TGTGCCAGCAGTTTACCCCATAGCGAGCTCGGGAGCAATGAGCAGTTCTTC.

A remark on this clonotype: A clone one base away is much larger, so this may be a read error. V gene TRBV11-1 combines with J gene TRBJ2-3; no definite D call. This CDR3 contains 12 residues. Germline V gene lookup returns CDR1 SGHAT and CDR2 FQDESV (reference sequence). CDR3 amino acids: CASSVLADMQYF. The DNA of the CDR3 is TGTGCCAGCAGCGTATTAGCAGATATGCAGTATTTT.

CDR3 sequence: CASSRPFGRETPQETQYF. The CDR3, as DNA: TGTGCCAGCAGCCGACCATTTGGGCGGGAGACCCCTCAAGAGACCCAGTACTTC. The genes are TRBV14 and TRBJ2-5; 7 nucleotides line up with TRBD2. V lost 4 bases, J lost 2 bases, and 16 bases stayed unmatched. The CDR3 covers 18 residues. Germline loops: CDR1 SGHDN, CDR2 FVKESK.